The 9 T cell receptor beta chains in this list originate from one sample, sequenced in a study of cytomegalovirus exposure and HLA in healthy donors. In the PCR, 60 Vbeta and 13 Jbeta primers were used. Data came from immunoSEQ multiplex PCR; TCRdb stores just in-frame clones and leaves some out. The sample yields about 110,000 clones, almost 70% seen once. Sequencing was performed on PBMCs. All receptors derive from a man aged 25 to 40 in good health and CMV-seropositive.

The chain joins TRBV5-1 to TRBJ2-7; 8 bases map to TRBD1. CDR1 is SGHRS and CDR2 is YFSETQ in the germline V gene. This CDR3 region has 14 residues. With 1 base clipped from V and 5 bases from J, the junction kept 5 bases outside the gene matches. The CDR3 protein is CASSLTQGVNEQYF. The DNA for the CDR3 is TGCGCCAGCAGCTTGACACAGGGGGTGAACGAGCAGTACTTC.

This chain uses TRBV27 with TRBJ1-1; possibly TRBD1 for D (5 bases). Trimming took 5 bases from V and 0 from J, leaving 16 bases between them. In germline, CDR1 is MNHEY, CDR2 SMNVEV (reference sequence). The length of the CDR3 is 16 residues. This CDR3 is CASSPQTDTLNTEAFF. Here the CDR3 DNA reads TGTGCCAGCAGTCCCCAGACAGACACCCTGAACACTGAAGCTTTCTTT.

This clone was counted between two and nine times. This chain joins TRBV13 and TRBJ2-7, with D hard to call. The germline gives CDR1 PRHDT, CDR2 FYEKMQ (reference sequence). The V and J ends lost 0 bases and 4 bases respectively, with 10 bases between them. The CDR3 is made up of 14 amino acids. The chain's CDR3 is CASSLGSLNYEQYF. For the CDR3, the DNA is TGTGCCAGCAGCTTAGGTTCTCTTAATTACGAGCAGTACTTC.

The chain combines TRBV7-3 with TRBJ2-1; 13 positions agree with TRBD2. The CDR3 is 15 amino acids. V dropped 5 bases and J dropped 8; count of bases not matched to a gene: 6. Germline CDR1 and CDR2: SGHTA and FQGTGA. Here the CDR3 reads CASSLGLAGSDEQFF. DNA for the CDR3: TGTGCCAGCAGCCTGGGACTAGCGGGGTCCGATGAGCAGTTCTTC.

CDR3: CASILGGPAANEKLFF. CDR3 sequence (DNA): TGTGCCAGCATCCTGGGGGGGCCGGCGGCTAATGAAAAACTGTTTTTT. This chain connects TRBV2 to TRBJ1-4, with D possibly being TRBD1 (6 bases). The V and J ends lost 7 bases and 3 bases respectively, with 18 bases between them. Germline V gives CDR1 SNHLY, CDR2 FYNNEI. The CDR3 consists of 16 residues.

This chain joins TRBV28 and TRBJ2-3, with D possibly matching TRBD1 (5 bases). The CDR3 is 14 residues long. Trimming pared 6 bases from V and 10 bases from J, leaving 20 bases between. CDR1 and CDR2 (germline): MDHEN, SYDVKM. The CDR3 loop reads CASSRNLQVYPQYF. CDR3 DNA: TGTGCCAGCAGCCGAAACCTACAGGTCTATCCGCAGTATTTT.

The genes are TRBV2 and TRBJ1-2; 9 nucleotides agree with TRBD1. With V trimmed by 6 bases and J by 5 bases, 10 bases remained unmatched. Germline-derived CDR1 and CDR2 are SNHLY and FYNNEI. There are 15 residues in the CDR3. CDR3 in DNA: TGTGCCAGCAGAACCACAGGGGGCCTTTGGTATGGCTACACCTTC. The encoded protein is CASRTTGGLWYGYTF. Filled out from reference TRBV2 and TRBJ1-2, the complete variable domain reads EPEVTQTPSHQVTQMGQEVILRCVPISNHLYFYWYRQILGQKVEFLVSFYNNEISEKSEIFDDQFSVERPDGSNFTLKIRSTKLEDSAMYFCASRTTGGLWYGYTFGSGTRLTVV.

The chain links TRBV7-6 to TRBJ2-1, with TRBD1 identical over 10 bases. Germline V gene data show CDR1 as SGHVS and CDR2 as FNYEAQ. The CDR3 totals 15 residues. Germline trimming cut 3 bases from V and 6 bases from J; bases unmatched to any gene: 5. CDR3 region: CASSLGTGVSNEQFF. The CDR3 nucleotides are TGTGCCAGCAGCTTGGGGACAGGGGTTAGCAATGAGCAGTTCTTC.

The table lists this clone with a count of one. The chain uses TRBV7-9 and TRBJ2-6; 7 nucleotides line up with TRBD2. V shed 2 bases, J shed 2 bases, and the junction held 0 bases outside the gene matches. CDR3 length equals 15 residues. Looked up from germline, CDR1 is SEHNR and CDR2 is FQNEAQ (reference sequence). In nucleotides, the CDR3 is TGTGCCAGCAGCTTAACTAGCGCTGGGGCCAACGTCCTGACTTTC. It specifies CASSLTSAGANVLTF.